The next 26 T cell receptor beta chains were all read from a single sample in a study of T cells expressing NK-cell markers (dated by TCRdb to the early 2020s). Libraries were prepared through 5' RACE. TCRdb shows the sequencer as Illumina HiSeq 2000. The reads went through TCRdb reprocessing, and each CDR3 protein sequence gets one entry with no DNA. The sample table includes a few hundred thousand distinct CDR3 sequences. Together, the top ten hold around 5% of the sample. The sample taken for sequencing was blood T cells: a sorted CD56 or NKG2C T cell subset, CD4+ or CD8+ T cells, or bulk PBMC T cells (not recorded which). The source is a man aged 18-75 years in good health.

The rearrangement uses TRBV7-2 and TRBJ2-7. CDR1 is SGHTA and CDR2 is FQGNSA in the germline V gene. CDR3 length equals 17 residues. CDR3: CASSLAFSAAGTTEQYF.

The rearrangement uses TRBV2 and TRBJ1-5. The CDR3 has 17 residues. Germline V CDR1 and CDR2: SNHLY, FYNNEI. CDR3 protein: CASRKGGGTNGGQPQHF.

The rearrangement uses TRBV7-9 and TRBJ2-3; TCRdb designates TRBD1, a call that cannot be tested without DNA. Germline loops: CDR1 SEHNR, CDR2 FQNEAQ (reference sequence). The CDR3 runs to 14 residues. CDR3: CASSSVRDADTQYF.

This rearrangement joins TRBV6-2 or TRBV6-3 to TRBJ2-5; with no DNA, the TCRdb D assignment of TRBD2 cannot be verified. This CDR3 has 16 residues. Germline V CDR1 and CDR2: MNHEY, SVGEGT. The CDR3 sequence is CASRTTLAVGRETQYF.

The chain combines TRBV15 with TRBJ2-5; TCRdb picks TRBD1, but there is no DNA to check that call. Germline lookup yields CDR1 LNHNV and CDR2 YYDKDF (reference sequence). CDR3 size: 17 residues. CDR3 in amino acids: CATSRGDAGTGGQTQYF.

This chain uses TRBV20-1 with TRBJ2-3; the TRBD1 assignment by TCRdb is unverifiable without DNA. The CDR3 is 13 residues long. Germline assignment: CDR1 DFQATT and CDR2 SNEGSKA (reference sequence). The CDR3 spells CSAGQDVTDTQYF.

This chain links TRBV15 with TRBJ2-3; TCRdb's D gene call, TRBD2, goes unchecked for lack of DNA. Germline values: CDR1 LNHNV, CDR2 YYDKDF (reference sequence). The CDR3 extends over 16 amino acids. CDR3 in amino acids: CATSRATRGSTDTQYF.

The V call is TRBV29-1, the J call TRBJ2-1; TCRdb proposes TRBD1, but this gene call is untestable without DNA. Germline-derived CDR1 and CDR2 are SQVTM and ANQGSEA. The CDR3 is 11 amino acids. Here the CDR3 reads CSARLGNEQFF.

The CDR3 sequence is CASSLRRAIRGPGANVLTF. The chain recombines TRBV11-1 with TRBJ2-6; TCRdb's D call, TRBD2, is unchecked because there is no DNA. The CDR3 has 19 amino acids. Germline V gene data show CDR1 as SGHAT and CDR2 as FQDESV (reference sequence). Based on the CDR3 plus reference TRBV11-1 and TRBJ2-6, the full variable domain is EAEVAQSPRYKITEKSQAVAFWCDPISGHATLYWYRQILGQGPELLVQFQDESVVDDSQLPKDRFSAERLKGVDSTLKIQPAELGDSAMYLCASSLRRAIRGPGANVLTFGAGSRLTVL.

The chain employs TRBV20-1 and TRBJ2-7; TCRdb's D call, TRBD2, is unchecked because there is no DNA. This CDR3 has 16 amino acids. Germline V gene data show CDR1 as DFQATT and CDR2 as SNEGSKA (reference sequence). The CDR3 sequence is CSAINPQASGGFGQYF.

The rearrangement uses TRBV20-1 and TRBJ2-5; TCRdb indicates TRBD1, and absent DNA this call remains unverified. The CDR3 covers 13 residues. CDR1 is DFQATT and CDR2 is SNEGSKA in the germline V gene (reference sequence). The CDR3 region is CSAPQDRQETQYF.

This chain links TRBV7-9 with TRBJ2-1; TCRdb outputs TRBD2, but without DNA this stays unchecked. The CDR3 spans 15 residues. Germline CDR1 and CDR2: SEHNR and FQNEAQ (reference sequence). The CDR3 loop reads CASSPRTRSGNEQFF.

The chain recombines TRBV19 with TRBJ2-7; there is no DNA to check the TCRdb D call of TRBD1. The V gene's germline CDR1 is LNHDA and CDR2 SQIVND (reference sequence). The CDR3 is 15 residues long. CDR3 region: CASSVARTGHAEQYF.

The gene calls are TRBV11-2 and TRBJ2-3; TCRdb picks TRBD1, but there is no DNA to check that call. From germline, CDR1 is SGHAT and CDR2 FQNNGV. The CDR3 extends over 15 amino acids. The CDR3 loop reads CASSPGQVGSDTQYF.

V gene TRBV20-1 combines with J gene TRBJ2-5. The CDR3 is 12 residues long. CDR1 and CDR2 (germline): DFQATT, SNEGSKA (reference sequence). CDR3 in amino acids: CSARQLTRTQYF.

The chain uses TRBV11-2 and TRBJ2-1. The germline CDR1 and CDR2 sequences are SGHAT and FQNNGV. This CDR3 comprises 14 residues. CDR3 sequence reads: CASSLAATYNEQFF.

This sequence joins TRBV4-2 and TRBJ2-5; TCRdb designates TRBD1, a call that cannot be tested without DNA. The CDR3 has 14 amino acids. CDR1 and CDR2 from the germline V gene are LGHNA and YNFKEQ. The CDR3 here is CASSFQDTGETQYF.

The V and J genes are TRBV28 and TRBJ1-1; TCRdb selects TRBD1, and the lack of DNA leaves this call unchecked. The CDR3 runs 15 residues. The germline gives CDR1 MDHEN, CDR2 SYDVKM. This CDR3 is CASRRYLGQGTEAFF. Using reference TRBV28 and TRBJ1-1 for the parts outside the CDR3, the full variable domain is DVKVTQSSRYLVKRTGEKVFLECVQDMDHENMFWYRQDPGLGLRLIYFSYDVKMKEKGDIPEGYSVSREKKERFSLILESASTNQTSMYLCASRRYLGQGTEAFFGQGTRLTVV.

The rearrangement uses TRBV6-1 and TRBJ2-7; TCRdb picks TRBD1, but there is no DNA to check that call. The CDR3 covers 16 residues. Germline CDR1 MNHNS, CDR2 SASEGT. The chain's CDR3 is CASSEASRGASYEQYF.

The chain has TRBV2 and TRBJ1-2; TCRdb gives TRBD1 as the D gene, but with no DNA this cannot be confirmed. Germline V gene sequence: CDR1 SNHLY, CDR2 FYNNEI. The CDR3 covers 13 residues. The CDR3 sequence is CARKTLSYYGYTF.

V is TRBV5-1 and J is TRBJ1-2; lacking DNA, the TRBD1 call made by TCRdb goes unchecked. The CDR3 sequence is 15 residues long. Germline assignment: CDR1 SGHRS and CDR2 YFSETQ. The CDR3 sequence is CASSTISGVSYGYTF.

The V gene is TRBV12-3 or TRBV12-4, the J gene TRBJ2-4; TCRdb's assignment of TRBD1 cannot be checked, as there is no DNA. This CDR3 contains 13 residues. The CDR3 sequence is CASAPGAKNIQYF.

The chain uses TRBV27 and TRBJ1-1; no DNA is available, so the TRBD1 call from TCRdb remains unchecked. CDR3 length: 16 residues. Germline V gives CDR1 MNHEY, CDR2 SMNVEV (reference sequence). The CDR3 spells CASRPQGVPLNTEAFF.

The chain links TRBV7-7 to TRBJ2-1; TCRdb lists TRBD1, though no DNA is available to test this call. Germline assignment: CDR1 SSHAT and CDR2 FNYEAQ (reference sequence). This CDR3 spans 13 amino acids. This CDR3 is CASSQERGVEQFF. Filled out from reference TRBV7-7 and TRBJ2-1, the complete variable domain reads GAGVSQSPRYKVTKRGQDVTLRCDPISSHATLYWYQQALGQGPEFLTYFNYEAQPDKSGLPSDRFSAERPEGSISTLTIQRTEQRDSAMYRCASSQERGVEQFFGPGTRLTVL.

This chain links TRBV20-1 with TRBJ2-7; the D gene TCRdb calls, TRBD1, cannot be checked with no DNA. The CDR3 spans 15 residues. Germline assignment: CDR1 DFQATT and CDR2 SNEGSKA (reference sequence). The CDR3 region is CSASPGTDGTYEQYF.

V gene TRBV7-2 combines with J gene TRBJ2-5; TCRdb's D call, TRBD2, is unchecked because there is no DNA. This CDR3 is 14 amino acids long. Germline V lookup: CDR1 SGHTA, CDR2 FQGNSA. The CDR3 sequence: CASSLGLAGETQYF.